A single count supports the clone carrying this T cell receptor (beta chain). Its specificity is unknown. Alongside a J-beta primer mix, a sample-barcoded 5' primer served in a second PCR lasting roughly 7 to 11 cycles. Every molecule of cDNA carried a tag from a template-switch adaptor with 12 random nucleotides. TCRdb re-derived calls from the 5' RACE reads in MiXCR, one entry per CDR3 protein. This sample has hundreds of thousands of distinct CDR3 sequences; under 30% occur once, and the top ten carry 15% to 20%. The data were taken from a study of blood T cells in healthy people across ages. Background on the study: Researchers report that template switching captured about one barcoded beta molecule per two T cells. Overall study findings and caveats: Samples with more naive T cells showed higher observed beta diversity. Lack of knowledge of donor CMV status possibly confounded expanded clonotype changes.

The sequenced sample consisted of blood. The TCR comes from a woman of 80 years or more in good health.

The CDR3 DNA is TGTGCCAGCAGCCCGTCGACAGGGTTCTATGGCTACACCTTC. Protein: CASSPSTGFYGYTF. The genes are TRBV7-2 and TRBJ1-2, with 7 bases that match TRBD1. The J segment lost 4 bases and the V segment lost 5 bases, leaving 7 bases of the junction unmatched. Germline CDR1 is SGHTA and CDR2 is FQGNSA. This CDR3 spans 14 amino acids. The variable domain in full, completed from reference TRBV7-2 and TRBJ1-2, reads GAGVSQSPSNKVTEKGKDVELRCDPISGHTALYWYRQSLGQGLEFLIYFQGNSAPDKSGLPSDRFSAERTGGSVSTLTIQRTQQEDSAVYLCASSPSTGFYGYTFGSGTRLTVV.